Here is one T cell receptor beta chain with its context. V was clipped by 7 bases and J by 13 bases; unmatched bases: 12. CDR3 length: 13 amino acids. CDR1 is MDHEN, CDR2 SYDVKM, per germline. MiXCR was run by TCRdb on the RT-PCR reads, yielding one entry per CDR3 protein. The data hold about 650,000 distinct CDR3 sequences, with 13% to 15% observed a single time. This record belongs to a study of response to subunit inactivated influenza vaccine. The chain is built from TRBV28 and TRBJ2-2; TRBD1 aligns across 7 bases. This sequence was found in a man aged 50 or older who received an inactivated influenza vaccine. The specimen was PBMCs from blood, collected 14 to 15 days before vaccination. CDR3 residues: CASNSQGVARLFF. The DNA of the CDR3 is TGTGCCAGCAACAGCCAGGGGGTCGCCCGGCTGTTTTTT.